The clone carrying this T cell receptor beta chain was detected only a few times. This specimen comes from a study of blood T cell repertoires in COVID-19. About the research overall: Material from acute and convalescent COVID-19 was sourced from the United States, Italy and Spain. T cells, B-cell-depleted T cells, or PBMCs supplied cDNA or gDNA.

The ends lost 6 bases at V and 0 bases at J; junction bases unmatched: 7. Germline V gene sequence: CDR1 SNHLY, CDR2 FYNNEI. The CDR3 runs to 16 residues. Generated by immunoSEQ multiplex PCR, the TCRdb table keeps only in-frame clones and is missing some. This repertoire shows over 250,000 clones, less than 90% found once; its top ten account for 4%. Sequenced: peripheral blood. The chain carries TRBV2 and TRBJ2-1, with 8 bases aligning to TRBD2. The TCR originated in a man in his fifties or sixties who had recovered from COVID-19. The CDR3 loop is CASRETSGSSYNEQFF. CDR3 coding DNA: TGTGCCAGCAGGGAAACAAGCGGGAGCTCCTACAATGAGCAGTTCTTC. Supplemented by reference TRBV2 and TRBJ2-1, the full variable domain reads EPEVTQTPSHQVTQMGQEVILRCVPISNHLYFYWYRQILGQKVEFLVSFYNNEISEKSEIFDDQFSVERPDGSNFTLKIRSTKLEDSAMYFCASRETSGSSYNEQFFGPGTRLTVL.